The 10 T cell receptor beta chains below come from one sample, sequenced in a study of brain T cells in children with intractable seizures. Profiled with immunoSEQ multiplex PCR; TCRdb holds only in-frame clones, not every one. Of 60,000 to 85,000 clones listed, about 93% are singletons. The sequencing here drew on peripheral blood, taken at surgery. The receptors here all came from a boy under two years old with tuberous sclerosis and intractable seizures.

In DNA form, the CDR3 reads TGTGCCTCGGGAGGGGGAGGCCTCTATGGCTACACCTTC. Translation gives CASGGGGLYGYTF. This chain links TRBV30 with TRBJ1-2, with TRBD1 as a possible D gene (6 bases). The CDR3 runs to 13 residues. In germline, CDR1 is GTSNPN, CDR2 SVGIG (reference sequence). Trimming left V 7 bases short and J 4 bases short, with 16 bases between.

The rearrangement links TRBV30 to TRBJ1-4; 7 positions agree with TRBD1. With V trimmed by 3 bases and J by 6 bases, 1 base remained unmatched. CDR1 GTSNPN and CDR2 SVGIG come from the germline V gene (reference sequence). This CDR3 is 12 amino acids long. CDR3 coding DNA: TGTGCCTGGAGCCAGGGGGATGAAAAACTGTTTTTT. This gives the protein CAWSQGDEKLFF.

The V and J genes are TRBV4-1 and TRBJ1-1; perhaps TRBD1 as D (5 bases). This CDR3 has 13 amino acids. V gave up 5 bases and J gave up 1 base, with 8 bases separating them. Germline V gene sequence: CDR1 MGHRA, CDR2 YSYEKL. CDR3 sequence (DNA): TGCGCCAGCAGCAACCAGGGGAACACTGAAGCTTTCTTT. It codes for CASSNQGNTEAFF.

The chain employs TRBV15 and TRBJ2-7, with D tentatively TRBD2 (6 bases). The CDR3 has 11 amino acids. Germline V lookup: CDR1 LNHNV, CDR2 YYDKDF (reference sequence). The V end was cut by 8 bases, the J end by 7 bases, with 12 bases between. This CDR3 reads CATGGAGEQYF. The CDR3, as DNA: TGTGCCACCGGAGGGGCTGGGGAGCAGTACTTC.

The CDR3 DNA reads as TGTGCCAGCAGCAAACTAGCATCGACCCGCAATGAGCAGTTCTTC. Encoded protein: CASSKLASTRNEQFF. This sequence joins TRBV11-2 and TRBJ2-1; TRBD2 is a possible D gene (6 bases). V was shortened by 5 bases and J by 6 bases, with 17 bases between the two germline ends. CDR3 size: 15 residues. Germline CDR1 reads SGHAT; CDR2 reads FQNNGV.

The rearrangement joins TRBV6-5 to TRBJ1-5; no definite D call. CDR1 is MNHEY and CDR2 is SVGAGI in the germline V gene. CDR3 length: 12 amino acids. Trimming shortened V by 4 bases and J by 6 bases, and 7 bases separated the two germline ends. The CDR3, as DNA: TGTGCCAGCAGTTTCAAGGGTCAGCCCCAGCATTTT. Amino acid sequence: CASSFKGQPQHF.

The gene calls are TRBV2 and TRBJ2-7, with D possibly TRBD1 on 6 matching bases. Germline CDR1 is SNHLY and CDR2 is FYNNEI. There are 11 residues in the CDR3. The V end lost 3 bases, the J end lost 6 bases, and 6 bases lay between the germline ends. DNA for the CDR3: TGTGCCAGCAGTGAGGGGGCCGAGCAGTACTTC. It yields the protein CASSEGAEQYF.

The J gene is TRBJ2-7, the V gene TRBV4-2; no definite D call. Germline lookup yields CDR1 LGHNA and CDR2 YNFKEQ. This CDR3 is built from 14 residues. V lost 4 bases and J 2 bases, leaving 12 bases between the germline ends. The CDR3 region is CASSPMTQTYEQYF. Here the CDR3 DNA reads TGTGCCAGCAGCCCGATGACTCAGACCTACGAGCAGTACTTC.

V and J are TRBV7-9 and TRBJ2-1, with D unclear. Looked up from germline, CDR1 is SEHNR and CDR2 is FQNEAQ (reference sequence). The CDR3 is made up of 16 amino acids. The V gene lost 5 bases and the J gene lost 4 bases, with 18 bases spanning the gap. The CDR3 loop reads CASSPSDPGAYNEQFF. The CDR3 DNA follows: TGTGCCAGCAGCCCCTCCGATCCAGGAGCTTACAATGAGCAGTTCTTC.

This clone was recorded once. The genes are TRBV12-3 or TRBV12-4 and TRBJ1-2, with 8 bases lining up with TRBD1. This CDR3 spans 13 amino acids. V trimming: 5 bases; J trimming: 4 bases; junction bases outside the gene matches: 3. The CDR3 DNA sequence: TGTGCCAGCAGTCCAGGGGGCGGCTATGGCTACACCTTC. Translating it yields CASSPGGGYGYTF.